The next 15 T cell receptor beta chains were all read from a single sample in a study of OX40 agonist ivuxolimab in advanced cancers. Data came from immunoSEQ multiplex PCR; TCRdb stores just in-frame clones and leaves some out. This repertoire shows 60,000 or so clones, 89% found once; its top ten account for approximately 12%. Specimen: CD4+ or CD8+ T cells sorted from blood, collected in a trial of the OX40 agonist ivuxolimab. Receptors were obtained from an adult with an advanced solid tumor such as melanoma, head and neck, liver or kidney cancer.

This chain uses TRBV7-6 with TRBJ2-7; D may correspond to TRBD1 or TRBD2 (5 bases each). The germline V and J ends were trimmed by 1 base and 5 bases, with 12 bases remaining between them. Germline values: CDR1 SGHVS, CDR2 FNYEAQ. The CDR3 has 14 residues. The CDR3 reads CASSLEIRDHEQYF. The CDR3 nucleotides read TGTGCCAGCAGCTTAGAAATCAGGGACCACGAGCAGTACTTC.

This clone came up once. The V and J genes are TRBV7-6 and TRBJ2-1; either TRBD1 or TRBD2 may supply D (5 bases each). The V end lost 1 base, the J end lost 1 base, and 5 bases lay between the germline ends. This CDR3 comprises 14 residues. Germline V gives CDR1 SGHVS, CDR2 FNYEAQ. The DNA for the CDR3 is TGTGCCAGCAGCTTAGGGGGGTCCTACAATGAGCAGTTCTTC. Translation gives CASSLGGSYNEQFF.

This sequence joins TRBV19 and TRBJ2-7, with TRBD1 matching 8 bases. V shed 5 bases and J 5 bases; nucleotides not matched to a gene: 5. The CDR3 has 13 amino acids. CDR1 and CDR2 from the germline V gene are LNHDA and SQIVND (reference sequence). CDR3 coding DNA: TGTGCCAGTAGTTTACAGGGGGTCCACGAGCAGTACTTC. Its protein is CASSLQGVHEQYF.

The genes are TRBV6-5 and TRBJ2-2; no firm D call. Germline V lookup: CDR1 MNHEY, CDR2 SVGAGI. The CDR3 is made up of 14 amino acids. V was cut by 0 bases and J by 5 bases, with 7 bases left in between. CDR3 coding DNA: TGTGCCAGCAGTTACTCGCGAACGACCGGGGAGCTGTTTTTT. Translating it yields CASSYSRTTGELFF.

The chain uses TRBV6-1 and TRBJ2-7; D gene ambiguous. The germline gives CDR1 MNHNS, CDR2 SASEGT. V lost 5 bases and J lost 6, with 11 bases in between. The CDR3 has 12 residues. CDR3 sequence reads: CASSTTPSEQYF. CDR3 DNA sequence: TGTGCCAGCAGTACGACACCCTCCGAGCAGTACTTC.

V is TRBV5-4 and J is TRBJ2-1, with D perhaps given as TRBD1 or TRBD2 (5 bases each). With 0 bases removed from V and 6 bases from J, the gap between germline ends came to 13 bases. Germline V lookup: CDR1 SGHNT, CDR2 YYREEE (reference sequence). The CDR3 runs to 15 residues. The CDR3 DNA reads as TGTGCCAGCAGCTTGGTCGGCTCGGGGCTCAATGAGCAGTTCTTC. Its protein is CASSLVGSGLNEQFF.

DNA of the CDR3: TGCAGCGTTGAAGATTTAGCGGCGGGGGTCTACGAGCAGTACTTC. Amino acid sequence: CSVEDLAAGVYEQYF. The chain has TRBV29-1 and TRBJ2-7, with TRBD2 matching 7 bases. V shed 0 bases, J shed 3 bases, and the junction held 8 bases outside the gene matches. The CDR3 spans 15 residues. The germline V gene encodes CDR1 SQVTM and CDR2 ANQGSEA.

This chain links TRBV28 with TRBJ2-1; 10 bases fit TRBD1. The V gene end was trimmed by 8 bases and the J gene end by 2 bases; junction bases not matched to a gene: 0. Per germline, CDR1 MDHEN and CDR2 SYDVKM. The CDR3 is 13 residues long. The CDR3: CASGTGAYNEQFF. The CDR3 nucleotides are TGTGCCAGCGGGACAGGGGCCTACAATGAGCAGTTCTTC. The variable domain in full, with the rest retrieved from reference TRBV28 and TRBJ2-1, is DVKVTQSSRYLVKRTGEKVFLECVQDMDHENMFWYRQDPGLGLRLIYFSYDVKMKEKGDIPEGYSVSREKKERFSLILESASTNQTSMYLCASGTGAYNEQFFGPGTRLTVL.

This chain joins TRBV27 and TRBJ2-7; 7 bases map to TRBD1. Germline V lookup: CDR1 MNHEY, CDR2 SMNVEV (reference sequence). With V trimmed by 5 bases and J by 2 bases, 6 bases remained unmatched. This CDR3 contains 14 residues. The CDR3 DNA sequence: TGTGCCAGCAGTCCGGGACAGAACCCCTACGAGCAGTACTTC. Protein product: CASSPGQNPYEQYF.

This chain connects TRBV7-3 to TRBJ2-3; 9 positions match TRBD2. The CDR3 runs to 15 residues. Per germline, CDR1 SGHTA and CDR2 FQGTGA. V gave up 2 bases and J gave up 2 bases; unmatched junction bases: 2. The CDR3 nucleotides read TGTGCCAGCAGCTTAGTAGCGGGAGTCACAGATACGCAGTATTTT. Its translation is CASSLVAGVTDTQYF.

Here the CDR3 reads CASSFRGQGSNEQFF. CDR3 coding DNA: TGTGCCAGCAGCTTTAGGGGGCAGGGTAGCAATGAGCAGTTCTTC. V and J are TRBV11-2 and TRBJ2-1, with 7 bases matching TRBD1. The V and J ends lost 3 bases and 6 bases, in that order; junction bases with no gene match: 8. CDR1 and CDR2 from the germline V gene are SGHAT and FQNNGV. This CDR3 is built from 15 residues.

Only one count was recorded for this clone. This chain connects TRBV27 to TRBJ2-7; D is ambiguous. This CDR3 region has 12 residues. Trimming removed 4 bases at V and 5 bases at J, with 9 bases between. Germline CDR1 is MNHEY and CDR2 is SMNVEV (reference sequence). The CDR3 reads CASSYLGNEQYF. The CDR3 DNA is TGTGCCAGCAGTTACCTAGGGAACGAGCAGTACTTC.

The chain links TRBV19 to TRBJ2-7, with TRBD1 identical over 9 bases. The CDR3 runs 14 residues. The J segment lost 4 bases and the V segment lost 5 bases, leaving 6 bases of the junction unmatched. The germline gives CDR1 LNHDA, CDR2 SQIVND (reference sequence). The CDR3 sequence is CASSQGTGSYEQYF. CDR3 coding DNA: TGTGCCAGTAGTCAAGGGACAGGGTCGTACGAGCAGTACTTC. The full variable domain, in which reference TRBV19 and TRBJ2-7 provide the parts outside the CDR3, is DGGITQSPKYLFRKEGQNVTLSCEQNLNHDAMYWYRQDPGQGLRLIYYSQIVNDFQKGDIAEGYSVSREKKESFPLTVTSAQKNPTAFYLCASSQGTGSYEQYFGPGTRLTVT.

The chain is built from TRBV5-4 and TRBJ1-6, with 7 bases aligning to TRBD1. V trimming: 4 bases; J trimming: 0 bases; junction bases outside the gene matches: 4. The CDR3 has 16 residues. Germline V gives CDR1 SGHNT, CDR2 YYREEE (reference sequence). The CDR3 coding sequence is TGTGCCAGCAGCGACAGGGACCTCTCCTATAATTCACCCCTCCACTTT. Residues: CASSDRDLSYNSPLHF.

This chain connects TRBV11-1 to TRBJ2-3; D is uncertain. V was pared by 4 bases and J by 0 bases, with 2 bases between. Germline V gene data show CDR1 as SGHAT and CDR2 as FQDESV (reference sequence). The CDR3 length is 12 residues. The CDR3 here is CASSSSTDTQYF. The CDR3 bases are TGTGCCAGCAGCTCTAGCACAGATACGCAGTATTTT.